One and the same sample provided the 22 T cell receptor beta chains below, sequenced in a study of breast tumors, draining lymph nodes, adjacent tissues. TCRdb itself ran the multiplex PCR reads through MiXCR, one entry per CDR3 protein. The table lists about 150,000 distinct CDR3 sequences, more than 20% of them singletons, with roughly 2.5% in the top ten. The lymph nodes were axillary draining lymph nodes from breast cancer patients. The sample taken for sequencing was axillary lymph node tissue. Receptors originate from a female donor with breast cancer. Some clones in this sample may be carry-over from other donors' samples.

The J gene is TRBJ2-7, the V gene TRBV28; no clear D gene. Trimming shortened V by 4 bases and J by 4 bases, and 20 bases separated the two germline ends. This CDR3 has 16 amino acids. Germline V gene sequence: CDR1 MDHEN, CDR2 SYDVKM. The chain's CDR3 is CASSSPGGRLTYEQYF. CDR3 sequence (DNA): TGTGCCAGCAGTTCCCCTGGTGGGCGGCTAACTTACGAGCAGTACTTC.

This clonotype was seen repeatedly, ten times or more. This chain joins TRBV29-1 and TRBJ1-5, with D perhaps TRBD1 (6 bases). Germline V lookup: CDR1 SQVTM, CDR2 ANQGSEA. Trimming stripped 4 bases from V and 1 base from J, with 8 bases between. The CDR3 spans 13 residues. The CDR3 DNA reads TGCAGCGTTGCCGGGACAAGCAATCAGCCCCAGCATTTT. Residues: CSVAGTSNQPQHF.

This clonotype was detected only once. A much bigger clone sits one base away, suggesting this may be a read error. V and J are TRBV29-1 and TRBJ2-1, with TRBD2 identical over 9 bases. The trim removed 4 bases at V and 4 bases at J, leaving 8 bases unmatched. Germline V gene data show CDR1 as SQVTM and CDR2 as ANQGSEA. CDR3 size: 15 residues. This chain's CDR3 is CSVGFSTSGYNEQFF. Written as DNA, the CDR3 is TGCAGCGTTGGATTTTCGACTAGCGGTTACAATGAGCAGTTCTTC.

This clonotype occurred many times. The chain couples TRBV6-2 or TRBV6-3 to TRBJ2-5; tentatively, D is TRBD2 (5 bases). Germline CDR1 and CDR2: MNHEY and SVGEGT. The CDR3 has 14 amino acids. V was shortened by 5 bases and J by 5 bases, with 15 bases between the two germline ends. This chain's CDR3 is CASSELVPRETQYF. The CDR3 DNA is TGTGCCAGCAGTGAACTAGTTCCGAGGGAGACCCAGTACTTC.

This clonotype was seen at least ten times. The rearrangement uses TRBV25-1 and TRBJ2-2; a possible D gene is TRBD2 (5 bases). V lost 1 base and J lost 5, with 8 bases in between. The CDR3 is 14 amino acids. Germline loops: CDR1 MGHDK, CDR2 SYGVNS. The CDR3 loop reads CASSEFGGTGELFF. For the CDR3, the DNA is TGTGCCAGCAGTGAATTCGGAGGAACCGGGGAGCTGTTTTTT.

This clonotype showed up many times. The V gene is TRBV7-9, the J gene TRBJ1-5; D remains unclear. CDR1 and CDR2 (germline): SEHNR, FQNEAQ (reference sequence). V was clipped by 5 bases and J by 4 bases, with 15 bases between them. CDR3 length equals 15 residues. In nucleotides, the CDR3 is TGTGCCAGCAGCCCCGACACTGCTGGTAATCAGCCCCAGCATTTT. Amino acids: CASSPDTAGNQPQHF.

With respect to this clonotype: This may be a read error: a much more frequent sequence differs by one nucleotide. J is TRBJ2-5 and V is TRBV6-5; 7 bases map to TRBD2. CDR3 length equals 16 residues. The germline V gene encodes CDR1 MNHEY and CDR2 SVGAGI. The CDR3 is CASGYSGGNWWETQYF. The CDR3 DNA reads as TGTGCCAGCGGTTACTCGGGGGGAAACTGGTGGGAGACCCAGTACTTC.

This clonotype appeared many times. CDR3 DNA sequence: TGTGCCAGCAGCTTGGGTTGGGGCAGAAAAGAGACCCAGTACTTC. It translates to CASSLGWGRKETQYF. This chain links TRBV5-6 with TRBJ2-5; TRBD1 is a possible D gene (5 bases). Per the germline V gene, CDR1 is SGHDT and CDR2 is YYEEEE. V was clipped by 0 bases and J by 3 bases, with 12 bases between them. The CDR3 is 15 amino acids.

The CDR3 region is CATSRDLQRPEQYF. CDR3 nucleotides: TGTGCCACCAGCAGAGATCTGCAGCGGCCCGAGCAGTACTTC. The chain has TRBV15 and TRBJ2-7; the D gene is possibly TRBD2 (5 bases). This CDR3 region has 14 residues. Germline V gene lookup returns CDR1 LNHNV and CDR2 YYDKDF (reference sequence). V lost 0 bases and J lost 6, with 12 bases in between.

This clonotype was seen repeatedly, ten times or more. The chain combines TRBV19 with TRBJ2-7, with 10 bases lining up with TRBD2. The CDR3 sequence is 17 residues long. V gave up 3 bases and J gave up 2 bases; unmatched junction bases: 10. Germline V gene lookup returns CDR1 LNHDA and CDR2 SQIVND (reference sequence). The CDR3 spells CASSMGAAGGGPYEQYF. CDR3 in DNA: TGTGCCAGTAGTATGGGCGCAGCGGGAGGGGGCCCCTACGAGCAGTACTTC.

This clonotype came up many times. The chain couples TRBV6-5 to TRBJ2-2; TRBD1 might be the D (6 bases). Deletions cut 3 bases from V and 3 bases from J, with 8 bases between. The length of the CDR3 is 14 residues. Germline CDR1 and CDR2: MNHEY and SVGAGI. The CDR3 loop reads CASSYEGDTGELFF. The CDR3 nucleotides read TGTGCCAGCAGTTATGAGGGGGACACCGGGGAGCTGTTTTTT.

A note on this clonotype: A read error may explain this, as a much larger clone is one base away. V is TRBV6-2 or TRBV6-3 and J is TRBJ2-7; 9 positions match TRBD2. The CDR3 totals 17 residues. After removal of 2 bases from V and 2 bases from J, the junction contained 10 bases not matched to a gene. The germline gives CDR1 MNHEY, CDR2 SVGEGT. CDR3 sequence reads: CASSYGSSGTRAYEQYF. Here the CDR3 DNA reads TGTGCCAGCAGTTACGGATCTAGCGGGACCCGCGCCTACGAGCAGTACTTC.

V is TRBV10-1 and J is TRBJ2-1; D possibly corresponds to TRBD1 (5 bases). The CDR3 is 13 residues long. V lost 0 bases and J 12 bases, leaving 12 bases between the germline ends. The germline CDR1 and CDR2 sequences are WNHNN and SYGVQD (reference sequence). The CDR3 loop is CASSESGQGRQFF. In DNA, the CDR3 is TGCGCCAGCAGTGAGTCTGGGCAGGGTCGGCAGTTCTTC.

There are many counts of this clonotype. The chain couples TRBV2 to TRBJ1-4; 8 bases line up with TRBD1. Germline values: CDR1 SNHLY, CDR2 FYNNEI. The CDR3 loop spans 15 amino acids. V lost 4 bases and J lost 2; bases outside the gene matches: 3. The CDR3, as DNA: TGTGCCAGCAGTGGCAGGGGGCCGACTAATGAAAAACTGTTTTTT. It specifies CASSGRGPTNEKLFF.

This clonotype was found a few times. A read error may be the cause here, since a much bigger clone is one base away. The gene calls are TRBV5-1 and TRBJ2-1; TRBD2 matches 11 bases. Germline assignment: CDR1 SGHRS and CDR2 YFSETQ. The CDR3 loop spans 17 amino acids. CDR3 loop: CASGLAPLAGVGNEQFF. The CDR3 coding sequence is TGCGCCAGCGGCTTGGCCCCACTAGCGGGAGTTGGGAATGAGCAGTTCTTC.

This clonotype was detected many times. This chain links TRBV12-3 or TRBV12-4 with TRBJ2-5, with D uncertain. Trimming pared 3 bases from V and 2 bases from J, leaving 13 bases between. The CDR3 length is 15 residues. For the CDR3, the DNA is TGTGCCAGCAGTTTCTTCACTCAGGAACAAGAGACCCAGTACTTC. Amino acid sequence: CASSFFTQEQETQYF.

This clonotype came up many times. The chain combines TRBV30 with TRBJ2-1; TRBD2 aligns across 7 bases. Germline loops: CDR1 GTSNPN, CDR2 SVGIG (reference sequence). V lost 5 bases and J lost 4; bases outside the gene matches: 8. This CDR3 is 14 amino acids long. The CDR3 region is CAWAGTGRYNEQFF. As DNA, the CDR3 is TGTGCCTGGGCCGGGACCGGGAGGTACAATGAGCAGTTCTTC.

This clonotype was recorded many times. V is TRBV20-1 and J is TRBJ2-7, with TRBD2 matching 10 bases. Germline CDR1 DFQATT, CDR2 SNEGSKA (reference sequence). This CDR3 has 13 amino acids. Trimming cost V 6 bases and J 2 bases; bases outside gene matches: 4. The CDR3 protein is CSAEAGGTYEQYF. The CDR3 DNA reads TGCAGTGCCGAAGCGGGAGGGACCTACGAGCAGTACTTC.

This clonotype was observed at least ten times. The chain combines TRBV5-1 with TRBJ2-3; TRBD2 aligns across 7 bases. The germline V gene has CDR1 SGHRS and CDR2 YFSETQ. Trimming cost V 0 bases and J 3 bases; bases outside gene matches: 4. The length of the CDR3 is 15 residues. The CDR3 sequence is CASSLGGSGTDTQYF. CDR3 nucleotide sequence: TGCGCCAGCAGCTTGGGCGGGAGTGGAACAGATACGCAGTATTTT.

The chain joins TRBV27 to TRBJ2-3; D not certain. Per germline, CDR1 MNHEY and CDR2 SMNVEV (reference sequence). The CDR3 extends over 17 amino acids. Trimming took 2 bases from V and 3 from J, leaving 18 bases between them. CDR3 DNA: TGTGCCAGCAGTTTAAGACCACCGGGTGACGGTACAGATACGCAGTATTTT. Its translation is CASSLRPPGDGTDTQYF.

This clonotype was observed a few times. In DNA form, the CDR3 reads TGTGCCAGCAGTTACTCCCCCTTGGAGACCCAGTACTTC. Its translation is CASSYSPLETQYF. V and J are TRBV25-1 and TRBJ2-5; D unclear. This CDR3 has 13 amino acids. The germline gives CDR1 MGHDK, CDR2 SYGVNS. V was shortened by 5 bases and J by 5 bases, with 12 bases between the two germline ends. The variable domain in full, completed from reference TRBV25-1 and TRBJ2-5, reads EADIYQTPRYLVIGTGKKITLECSQTMGHDKMYWYQQDPGMELHLIHYSYGVNSTEKGDLSSESTVSRIRTEHFPLTLESARPSHTSQYLCASSYSPLETQYFGPGTRLLVL.

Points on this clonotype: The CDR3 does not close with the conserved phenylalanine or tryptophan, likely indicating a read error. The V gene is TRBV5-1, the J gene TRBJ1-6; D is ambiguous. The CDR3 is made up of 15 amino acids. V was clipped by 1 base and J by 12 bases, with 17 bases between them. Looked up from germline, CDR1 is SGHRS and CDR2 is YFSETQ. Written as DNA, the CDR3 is TGCGCCAGCAGCTTGCCGGGCGCGGCCGATGGACCCCTCCACTCT. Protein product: CASSLPGAADGPLHS.